The T cell receptor beta chain described here comes from a study of T cell responses to AZD1222 COVID-19 vaccine. Sequencing used immunoSEQ multiplex PCR; TCRdb keeps in-frame clones, though not all of them. The sample consists of 160,000 or so clones, about 92% of them appearing once. Study-wide points: White British people made up most donors, females outnumbered males, and clonal diversity was possibly underestimated. The study found Spike-specific TCR breadth and depth rose after two AZD1222 doses. After the peak T cell response, and only then, were repertoires sampled. Only 5 or 6 people who got AZD1222 tested seropositive at baseline.

Concerning this clone: The target antigen is unknown.

Germline V gives CDR1 SGHTA, CDR2 FQGNSA. Trimming removed 5 bases from V and 2 bases from J; junction bases left unmatched: 5. The CDR3 loop spans 15 amino acids. Specimen: peripheral blood, collected on day 0 of AZD1222 vaccination. This clonotype was obtained from an adult in good health. This rearrangement joins TRBV7-2 to TRBJ1-3; TRBD1 matches 8 bases. CDR3 coding DNA: TGTGCCAGCAGCCAACAGGGGGGAACTGGAAACACCATATATTTT. Translation gives CASSQQGGTGNTIYF.